This T cell receptor beta chain was identified in a study of shared clonotypes between healthy human individuals. On the study more broadly: The plates for each donor numbered three CD4 naive, three CD4 memory, two CD8 naive and one CD8 memory.

Genomic DNA of every subset was divided equally among multiple immunoSEQ plates. This table comes from immunoSEQ multiplex PCR, and its TCRdb copy is limited to in-frame clones, with some not included. The table shows roughly 1,000,000 clones, with roughly 74% occurring only once. The length of the CDR3 is 16 residues. Germline V gene lookup returns CDR1 LGHNA and CDR2 YSLEER. V was clipped by 1 base and J by 4 bases; unmatched bases: 5. This clone was seen just once. CD4+ cells yielded CD45RA+ naive and CD45RA-negative memory subsets. The TCR comes from a man in his late teens or twenties in good health. Some clones in this sample may be carry-over from other donors' samples. Input material: memory CD4+ T cells from PBMCs. As to subset: CD45RA-negative fraction. The chain couples TRBV4-3 to TRBJ1-2; TRBD1 aligns across 11 bases. The CDR3 DNA follows: TGCGCCAGCAGCCAAGCCTACGGACAGGGGGCCTATGGCTACACCTTC. This translates into CASSQAYGQGAYGYTF.